A selection of T cell receptor beta chains follows, all from one sample in a study of cytomegalovirus exposure and HLA in healthy donors. Sequencing was performed with immunoSEQ multiplex PCR; in TCRdb, only in-frame clones are kept and a portion is missing. The record lists tens of thousands of clones, of which the ten most abundant hold less than 0.6%. The sample taken for sequencing was PBMCs. The receptors here all came from a man over 45 in good health and CMV-seronegative. Each CDR3 is given with its conserved first and last residue. The D gene is left open where the match is weak.

d_call: -; j_call: TRBJ1-1; v_call: TRBV27; cdr3_aa: CASRHTGGGETEAFF; cdr3_nt: TGTGCCAGCAGACATACCGGCGGGGGAGAGACTGAAGCTTTCTTT
d_call: -; j_call: TRBJ2-7; v_call: TRBV18; cdr3_aa: CASSPLDRAYEQYF; cdr3_nt: TGTGCCAGCTCACCCTTGGACAGAGCCTACGAGCAGTACTTC
d_call: -; j_call: TRBJ1-5; v_call: TRBV28; cdr3_aa: CASSLPGVQPQHF; cdr3_nt: TGTGCCAGCAGTCTCCCGGGGGTTCAGCCCCAGCATTTT
d_call: -; j_call: TRBJ2-3; v_call: TRBV21-1; cdr3_aa: CASSKLSSGGAGDTQYF; cdr3_nt: TGTGCCAGCAGCAAACTGTCCAGCGGGGGGGCAGGAGATACGCAGTATTTT
d_call: TRBD1; j_call: TRBJ1-2; v_call: TRBV7-3; cdr3_aa: CASSQGQVDGYTF; cdr3_nt: TGTGCCAGCAGCCAAGGACAGGTCGATGGCTACACCTTC
d_call: -; j_call: TRBJ1-3; v_call: TRBV9; cdr3_aa: CASSAGTRSGNTIYF; cdr3_nt: TGTGCCAGCAGCGCCGGGACACGCTCTGGAAACACCATATATTTT
d_call: -; j_call: TRBJ1-2; v_call: TRBV19; cdr3_aa: CASSISTYVQANYGYTF; cdr3_nt: TGTGCCAGTAGTATTTCCACCTACGTACAGGCTAACTATGGCTACACCTTC
d_call: TRBD2; j_call: TRBJ2-3; v_call: TRBV2; cdr3_aa: CASRRRTSGGPTQYF; cdr3_nt: TGTGCCAGCAGGAGAAGAACTAGCGGGGGGCCCACGCAGTATTTT
d_call: -; j_call: TRBJ2-5; v_call: TRBV7-2; cdr3_aa: CASSRGRRQETQYF; cdr3_nt: TGTGCCAGCTCCCGGGGTAGGAGACAAGAGACCCAGTACTTC
d_call: TRBD1; j_call: TRBJ2-1; v_call: TRBV19; cdr3_aa: CASSTAGTGAYNEQFF; cdr3_nt: TGTGCCAGTAGTACCGCCGGGACAGGAGCCTACAATGAGCAGTTCTTC
d_call: -; j_call: TRBJ1-1; v_call: TRBV18; cdr3_aa: CASSPGGSTEAFF; cdr3_nt: TGTGCCAGCTCACCGGGGGGTAGTACTGAAGCTTTCTTT
d_call: -; j_call: TRBJ2-7; v_call: TRBV7-8; cdr3_aa: CASSQRYEQYF; cdr3_nt: TGTGCCAGCAGCCAACGGTACGAGCAGTACTTC
d_call: TRBD1; j_call: TRBJ2-1; v_call: TRBV9; cdr3_aa: CASSRTGGLGNEQFF; cdr3_nt: TGTGCCAGCAGCCGTACAGGGGGCTTGGGGAATGAGCAGTTCTTC
d_call: TRBD1; j_call: TRBJ2-5; v_call: TRBV6-1; cdr3_aa: CASSGLTGIVETQYF; cdr3_nt: TGTGCCAGCAGTGGGCTGACAGGGATAGTTGAGACCCAGTACTTC
d_call: -; j_call: TRBJ2-7; v_call: TRBV5-5; cdr3_aa: CASSFGQGTPEQYF; cdr3_nt: TGTGCCAGCAGCTTCGGGCAGGGCACGCCCGAGCAGTACTTC
d_call: -; j_call: TRBJ1-1; v_call: TRBV18; cdr3_aa: CASSPTQGGNTEAFF; cdr3_nt: TGTGCCAGCTCACCGACACAGGGCGGGAACACTGAAGCTTTCTTT
d_call: -; j_call: TRBJ1-1; v_call: TRBV2; cdr3_aa: CASSEVSGTEAFF; cdr3_nt: TGTGCCAGCAGTGAAGTTTCGGGCACTGAAGCTTTCTTT